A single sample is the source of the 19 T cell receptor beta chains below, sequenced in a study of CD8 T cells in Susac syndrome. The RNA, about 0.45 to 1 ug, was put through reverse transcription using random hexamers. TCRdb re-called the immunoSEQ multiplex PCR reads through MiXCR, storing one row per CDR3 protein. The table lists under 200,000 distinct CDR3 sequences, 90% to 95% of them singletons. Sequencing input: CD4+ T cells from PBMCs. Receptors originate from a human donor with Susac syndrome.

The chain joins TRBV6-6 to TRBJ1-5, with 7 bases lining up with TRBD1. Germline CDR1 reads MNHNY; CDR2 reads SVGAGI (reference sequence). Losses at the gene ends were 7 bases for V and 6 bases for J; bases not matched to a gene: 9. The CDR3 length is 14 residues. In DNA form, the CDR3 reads TGTGCCAGCACCCAGACAGGGCTTGTTCAGCCCCAGCATTTT. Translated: CASTQTGLVQPQHF.

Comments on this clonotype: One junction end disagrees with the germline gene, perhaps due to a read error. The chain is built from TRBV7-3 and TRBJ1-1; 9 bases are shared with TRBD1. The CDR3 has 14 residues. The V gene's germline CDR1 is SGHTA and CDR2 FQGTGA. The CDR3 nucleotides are TGTGCCAGCAGCTTAGGGGACAGGGATGCTGAACCTTTCTTT. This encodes CASSLGDRDAEPFF. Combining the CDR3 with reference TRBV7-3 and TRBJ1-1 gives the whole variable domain GAGVSQTPSNKVTEKGKYVELRCDPISGHTALYWYRQSLGQGPEFLIYFQGTGAADDSGLPNDRFFAVRPEGSVSTLKIQRTERGDSAVYLCASSLGDRDAEPFFGQGTRLTVV.

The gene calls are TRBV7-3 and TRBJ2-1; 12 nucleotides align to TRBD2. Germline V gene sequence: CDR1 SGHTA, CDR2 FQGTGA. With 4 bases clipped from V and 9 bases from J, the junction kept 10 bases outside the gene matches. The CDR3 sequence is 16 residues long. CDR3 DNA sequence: TGTGCCAGCAGCTCCCCGACTAGCGGGGGACAGGGTGAGCAGTTCTTC. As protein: CASSSPTSGGQGEQFF.

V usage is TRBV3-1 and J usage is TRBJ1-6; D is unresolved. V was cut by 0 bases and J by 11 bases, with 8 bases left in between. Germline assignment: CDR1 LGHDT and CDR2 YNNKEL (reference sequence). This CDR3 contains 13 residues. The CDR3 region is CASSQDFQTPLHF. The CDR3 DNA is TGTGCCAGCAGCCAAGATTTCCAGACACCCCTCCACTTT. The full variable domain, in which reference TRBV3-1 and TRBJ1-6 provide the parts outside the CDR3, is DTAVSQTPKYLVTQMGNDKSIKCEQNLGHDTMYWYKQDSKKFLKIMFSYNNKELIINETVPNRFSPKSPDKAHLNLHINSLELGDSAVYFCASSQDFQTPLHFGNGTRLTVT.

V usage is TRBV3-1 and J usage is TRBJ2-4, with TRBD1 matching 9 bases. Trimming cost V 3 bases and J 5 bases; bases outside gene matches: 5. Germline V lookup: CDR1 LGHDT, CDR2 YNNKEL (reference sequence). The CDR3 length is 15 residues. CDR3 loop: CASSHSGQGQNIQYF. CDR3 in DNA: TGTGCCAGCAGCCATTCGGGACAGGGTCAAAACATTCAGTACTTC.

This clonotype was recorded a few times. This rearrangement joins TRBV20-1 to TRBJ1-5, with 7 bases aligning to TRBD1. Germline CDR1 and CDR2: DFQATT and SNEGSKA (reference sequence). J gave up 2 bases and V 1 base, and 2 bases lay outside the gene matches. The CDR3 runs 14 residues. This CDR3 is CSARGQGGNQPQHF. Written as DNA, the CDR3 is TGCAGTGCTAGAGGACAGGGTGGCAATCAGCCCCAGCATTTT.

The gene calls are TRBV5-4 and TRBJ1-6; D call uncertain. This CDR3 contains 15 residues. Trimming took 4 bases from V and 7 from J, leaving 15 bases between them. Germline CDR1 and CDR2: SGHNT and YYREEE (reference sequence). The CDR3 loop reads CASSPRGSSNSPLHF. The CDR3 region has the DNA TGTGCCAGCAGCCCGCGGGGATCGTCAAATTCACCCCTCCACTTT.

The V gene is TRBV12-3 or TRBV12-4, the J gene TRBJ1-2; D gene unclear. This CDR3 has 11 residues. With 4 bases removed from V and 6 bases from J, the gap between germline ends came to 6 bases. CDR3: CASSYGDGYTF. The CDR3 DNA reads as TGTGCCAGCAGTTATGGTGATGGCTACACCTTC.

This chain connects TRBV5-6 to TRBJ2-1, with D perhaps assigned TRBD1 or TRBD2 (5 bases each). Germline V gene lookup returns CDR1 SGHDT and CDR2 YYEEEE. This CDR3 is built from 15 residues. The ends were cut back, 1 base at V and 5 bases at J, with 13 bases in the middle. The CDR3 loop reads CASSLYGADHNEQFF. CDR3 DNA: TGTGCCAGCAGCTTGTACGGGGCAGACCACAATGAGCAGTTCTTC.

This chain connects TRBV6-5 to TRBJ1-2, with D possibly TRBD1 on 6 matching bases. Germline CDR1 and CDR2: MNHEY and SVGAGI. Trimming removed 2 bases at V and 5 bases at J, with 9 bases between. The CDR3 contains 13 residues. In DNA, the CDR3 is TGTGCCAGCAGTTACGGGGGGCATTATGGCTACACCTTC. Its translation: CASSYGGHYGYTF.

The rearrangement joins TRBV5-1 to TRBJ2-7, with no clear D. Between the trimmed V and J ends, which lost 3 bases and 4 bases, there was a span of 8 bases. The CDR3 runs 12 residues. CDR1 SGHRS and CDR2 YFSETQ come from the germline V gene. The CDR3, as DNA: TGCGCCAGCAGCTATCCAGATTACGAGCAGTACTTC. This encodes CASSYPDYEQYF.

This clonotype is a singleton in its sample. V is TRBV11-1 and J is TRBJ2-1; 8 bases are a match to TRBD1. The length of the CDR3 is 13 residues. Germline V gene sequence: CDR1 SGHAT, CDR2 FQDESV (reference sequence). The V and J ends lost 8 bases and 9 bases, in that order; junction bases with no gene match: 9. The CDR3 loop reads CASGNTGGFEQFF. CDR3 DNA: TGTGCCAGCGGAAATACAGGGGGATTTGAGCAGTTCTTC.

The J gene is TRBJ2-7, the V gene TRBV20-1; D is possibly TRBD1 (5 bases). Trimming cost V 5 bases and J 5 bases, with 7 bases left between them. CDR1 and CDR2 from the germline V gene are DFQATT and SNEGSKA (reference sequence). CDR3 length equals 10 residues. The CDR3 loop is CSAAGHEQYF. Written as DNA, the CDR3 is TGCAGTGCTGCAGGGCACGAGCAGTACTTC.

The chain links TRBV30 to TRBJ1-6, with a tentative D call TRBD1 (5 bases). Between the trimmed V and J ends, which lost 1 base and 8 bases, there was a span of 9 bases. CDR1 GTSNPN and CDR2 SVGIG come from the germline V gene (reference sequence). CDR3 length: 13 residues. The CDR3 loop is CAWSGQGDSPLHF. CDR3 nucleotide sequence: TGTGCCTGGAGTGGTCAGGGAGATTCACCCCTCCACTTT.

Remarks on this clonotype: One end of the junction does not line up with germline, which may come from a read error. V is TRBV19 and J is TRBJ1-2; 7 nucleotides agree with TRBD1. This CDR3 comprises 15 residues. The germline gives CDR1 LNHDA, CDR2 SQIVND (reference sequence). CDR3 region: CASSVERQGDYGYTF. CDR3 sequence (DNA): TGTGCCAGTAGTGTAGAACGACAGGGCGACTATGGCTACACCTTC. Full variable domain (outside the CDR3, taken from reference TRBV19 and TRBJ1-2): DGGITQSPKYLFRKEGQNVTLSCEQNLNHDAMYWYRQDPGQGLRLIYYSQIVNDFQKGDIAEGYSVSREKKESFPLTVTSAQKNPTAFYLCASSVERQGDYGYTFGSGTRLTVV.

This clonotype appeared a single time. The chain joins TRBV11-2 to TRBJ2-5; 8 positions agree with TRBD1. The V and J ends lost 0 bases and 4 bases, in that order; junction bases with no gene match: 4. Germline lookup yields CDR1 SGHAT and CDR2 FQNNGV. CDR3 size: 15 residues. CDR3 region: CASSLDQGAGETQYF. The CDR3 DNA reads TGTGCCAGCAGCTTAGATCAGGGGGCGGGAGAGACCCAGTACTTC.

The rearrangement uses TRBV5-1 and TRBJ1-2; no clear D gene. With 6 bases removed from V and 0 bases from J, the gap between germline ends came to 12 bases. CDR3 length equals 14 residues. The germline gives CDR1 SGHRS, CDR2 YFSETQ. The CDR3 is CASTEMGTNYGYTF. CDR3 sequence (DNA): TGCGCCAGCACCGAGATGGGGACTAACTATGGCTACACCTTC.

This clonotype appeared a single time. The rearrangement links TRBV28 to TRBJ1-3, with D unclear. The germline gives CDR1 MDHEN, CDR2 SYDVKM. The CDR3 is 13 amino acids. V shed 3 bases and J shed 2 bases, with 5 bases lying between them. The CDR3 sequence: CASSFSTGNTIYF. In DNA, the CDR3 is TGTGCCAGCAGTTTTAGTACTGGAAACACCATATATTTT.

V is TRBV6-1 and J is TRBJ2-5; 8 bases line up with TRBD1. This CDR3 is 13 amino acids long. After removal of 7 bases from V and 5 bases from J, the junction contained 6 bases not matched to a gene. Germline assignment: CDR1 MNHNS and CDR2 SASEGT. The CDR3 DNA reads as TGTGCCAGCAATGGCAGGGGGCTTGAGACCCAGTACTTC. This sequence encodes CASNGRGLETQYF.